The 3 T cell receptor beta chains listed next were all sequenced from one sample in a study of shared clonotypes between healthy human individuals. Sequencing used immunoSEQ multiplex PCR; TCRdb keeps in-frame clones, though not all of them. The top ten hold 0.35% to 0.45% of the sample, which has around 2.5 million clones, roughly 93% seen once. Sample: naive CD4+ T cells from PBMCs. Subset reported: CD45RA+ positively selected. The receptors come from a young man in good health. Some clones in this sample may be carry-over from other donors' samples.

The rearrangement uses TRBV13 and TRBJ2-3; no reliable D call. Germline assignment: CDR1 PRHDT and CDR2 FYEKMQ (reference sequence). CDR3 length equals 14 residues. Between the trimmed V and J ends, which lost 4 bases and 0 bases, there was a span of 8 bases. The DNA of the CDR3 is TGTGCCAGCAGCTCCCTCCCAAGCACAGATACGCAGTATTTT. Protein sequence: CASSSLPSTDTQYF.

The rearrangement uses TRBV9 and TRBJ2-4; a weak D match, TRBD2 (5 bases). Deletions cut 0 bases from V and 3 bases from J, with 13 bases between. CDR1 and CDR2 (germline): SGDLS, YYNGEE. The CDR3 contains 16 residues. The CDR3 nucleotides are TGTGCCAGCAGCGTAGAAGGACTCTCTCACAAAAACATTCAGTACTTC. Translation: CASSVEGLSHKNIQYF.

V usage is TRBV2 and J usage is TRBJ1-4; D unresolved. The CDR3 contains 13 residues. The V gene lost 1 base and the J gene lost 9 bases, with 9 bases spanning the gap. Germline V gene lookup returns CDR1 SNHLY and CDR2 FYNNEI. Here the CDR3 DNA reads TGTGCCAGCAGTGAAGGCCCCGGGCAAAAACTGTTTTTT. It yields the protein CASSEGPGQKLFF.